This T cell receptor (beta chain) was identified during a study of post-analysis software for immune sequencing data. Study context: As for disease course, relapsing-remitting, secondary progressive and progressive-relapsing multiple sclerosis were all included.

Study-wide results and caveats: Under F measure analysis, samples from one preparation batch co-clustered strongly. Patients showed TRBV5-6, TRBV5-1 and TRBV20-1 among roughly 5 TRBV segments more frequent than in controls.

Points on this clonotype: Its target is not known.

V lost 3 bases and J 6 bases, leaving 2 bases between the germline ends. The CDR3 totals 11 residues. Unique molecular identifiers were carried by the TCR beta cDNA libraries. Roughly 500,000 cDNA molecules were obtained per 1 to 10 million input T cells. TCRdb reprocessed the PCR reads via MiXCR and lists one record per CDR3 protein. The sample holds fewer than 700,000 distinct CDR3 sequences, roughly 45% seen once. The material sequenced was blood. This clonotype was sampled from a girl aged 10 to 17 with multiple sclerosis. The rearrangement uses TRBV12-3 or TRBV12-4 and TRBJ2-2; D unresolved. As DNA, the CDR3 is TGTGCCAGCAGTTTTGCCGGGGAGCTGTTTTTT. Translation gives CASSFAGELFF.